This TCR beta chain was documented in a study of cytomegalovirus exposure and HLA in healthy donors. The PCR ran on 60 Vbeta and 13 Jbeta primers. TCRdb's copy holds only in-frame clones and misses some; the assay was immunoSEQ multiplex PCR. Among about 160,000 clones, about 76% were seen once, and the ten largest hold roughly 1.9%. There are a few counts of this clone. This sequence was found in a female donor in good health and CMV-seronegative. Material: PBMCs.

Here the CDR3 reads CAISGGTSASQETQYF. In DNA, the CDR3 is TGTGCCATCAGTGGAGGGACTAGCGCAAGCCAAGAGACCCAGTACTTC. The chain uses TRBV10-3 and TRBJ2-5, with TRBD2 identical over 10 bases. The germline V gene encodes CDR1 ENHRY and CDR2 SYGVKD. Trimming cost V 4 bases and J 1 base; bases outside gene matches: 6. The CDR3 is made up of 16 amino acids.